Listed below are T cell receptor beta chains from one sample, sequenced in a study of glioma-infiltrating T cells after dendritic cell vaccination. This table comes from immunoSEQ multiplex PCR, and its TCRdb copy is limited to in-frame clones, with some not included. Counted here are about 92,000 clones, about nine tenths occurring once; the ten biggest clones make up approximately 14%. This sample comprised blood, obtained before dendritic cell vaccination. These receptors were collected from a human donor with glioblastoma. CDR3s include the opening cysteine and the closing phenylalanine or tryptophan. The D gene is left open where the match is weak. Clone size is given for some rows only: seen once, a few or many times, or a class if the clone is expanded.

>NA|TRBV5-4|NA|TRBJ2-5
CASKKGTNVQETQYF
TGTGCCAGCAAAAAAGGGACAAACGTCCAAGAGACCCAGTACTTC
>once|TRBV27|TRBD1|TRBJ2-5
CASSLGKTGGETQYF
TGTGCCAGCAGTTTAGGGAAGACAGGGGGTGAGACCCAGTACTTC
>NA|TRBV27|TRBD1|TRBJ2-7
CASSFGTGGSYEQYF
TGTGCCAGCAGTTTCGGGACAGGGGGCTCCTACGAGCAGTACTTC
>NA|TRBV14|TRBD2|TRBJ2-3
CASSSTSFGTDTQYF
TGTGCCAGCAGTTCGACTAGCTTCGGCACAGATACGCAGTATTTT
>NA|TRBV15|NA|TRBJ1-2
CATSPGVNYGYTF
TGTGCCACCAGTCCAGGGGTTAACTATGGCTACACCTTC
>NA|TRBV19|NA|TRBJ1-5
CGRQVGGNQPQHF
TGTGGGAGACAGGTAGGGGGCAATCAGCCCCAGCATTTT
>NA|TRBV27|NA|TRBJ2-5
CASSTTSYQETQYF
TGTGCCAGCAGTACAACCTCGTACCAAGAGACCCAGTACTTC
>NA|TRBV11-3|TRBD1|TRBJ2-3
CASSLGQGRDTQYF
TGTGCCAGCAGCCTTGGACAGGGACGAGATACGCAGTATTTT
>NA|TRBV5-6|TRBD1|TRBJ2-2
CASSFGRQGTNTGELFF
TGTGCCAGCAGCTTTGGAAGACAGGGGACGAACACCGGGGAGCTGTTTTTT
>NA|TRBV4-1|NA|TRBJ1-2
CASSPVGDRFGYTF
TGCGCCAGCAGCCCCGTAGGGGATAGGTTTGGCTACACCTTC
>NA|TRBV11-2|TRBD2|TRBJ2-7
CASSLELAGAYEQYF
TGTGCCAGCAGCTTAGAGCTAGCGGGGGCCTACGAGCAGTACTTC
>NA|TRBV7-8|NA|TRBJ2-7
CASSLDSVSEQYF
TGTGCCAGCAGCTTAGATTCGGTGTCCGAGCAGTACTTC
>NA|TRBV5-1|TRBD2|TRBJ2-7
CASREGGRVTEQYF
TGCGCCAGCAGAGAGGGCGGGAGGGTAACCGAGCAGTACTTC
>NA|TRBV11-1|NA|TRBJ1-1
CASSDRGMNTEAFF
TGTGCCAGCAGCGACCGGGGGATGAACACTGAAGCTTTCTTT
>NA|TRBV9|NA|TRBJ2-1
CASSLATAAGILNNEQFF
TGTGCCAGCAGCCTCGCGACAGCCGCGGGGATCCTGAACAATGAGCAGTTCTTC
>NA|TRBV5-4|NA|TRBJ2-3
CASSFYASTDTQYF
TGTGCCAGCAGCTTCTATGCTAGCACAGATACGCAGTATTTT
>NA|TRBV7-2|TRBD1|TRBJ1-2
CASSGDRGQYGYTF
TGTGCCAGCAGCGGGGACAGGGGGCAGTATGGCTACACCTTC
>NA|TRBV5-4|NA|TRBJ2-5
CASSFRGEETQYF
TGTGCCAGCAGCTTCCGGGGAGAAGAGACCCAGTACTTC
>NA|TRBV2|TRBD1|TRBJ1-6
CASSAGQGVGSPLHF
TGTGCCAGCAGTGCGGGACAGGGGGTGGGTTCACCCCTCCACTTT
>NA|TRBV7-2|TRBD1|TRBJ2-7
CASSSPTGGHYEQYF
TGTGCCAGCAGCTCACCGACAGGGGGGCACTACGAGCAGTACTTC
>NA|TRBV2|TRBD2|TRBJ2-7
CASSEGEGYEQYF
TGTGCCAGCAGTGAGGGGGAGGGCTACGAGCAGTACTTC
>once|TRBV6-5|TRBD1|TRBJ2-4
CASSYARQGLNIQYF
TGTGCCAGCAGTTACGCCAGACAGGGGTTAAACATTCAGTACTTC
>NA|TRBV5-1|TRBD2|TRBJ2-2
CASSSNRLGTSGSGNTGELFF
TGCGCCAGCAGCTCTAACCGCCTAGGGACTAGCGGGAGCGGGAACACCGGGGAGCTGTTTTTT
>NA|TRBV4-3|NA|TRBJ1-2
CASSQDSYAGYTF
TGCGCCAGCAGCCAAGACTCTTACGCGGGCTACACCTTC
>NA|TRBV15|NA|TRBJ2-2
CATSREGALSTGELFF
TGTGCCACCAGCAGAGAGGGGGCTTTAAGCACCGGGGAGCTGTTTTTT
>NA|TRBV4-2|NA|TRBJ1-2
CASSHPRGEVGYTF
TGTGCCAGCAGCCATCCCCGCGGAGAGGTGGGCTACACCTTC
>NA|TRBV7-2|TRBD1|TRBJ1-4
CASSSFGQATNEKLFF
TGTGCCAGCAGCTCCTTCGGACAGGCGACTAATGAAAAACTGTTTTTT
>NA|TRBV25-1|TRBD2|TRBJ2-1
CASSRLSGSGDNEQFF
TGTGCCAGCAGTCGCCTTAGCGGGAGCGGCGACAATGAGCAGTTCTTC
>NA|TRBV29-1|NA|TRBJ2-7
CSARSDSYEQYF
TGCAGCGCCCGCAGCGACAGCTACGAGCAGTACTTC
>NA|TRBV5-6|NA|TRBJ2-1
CASSLVGQKPGNEQFF
TGTGCCAGCAGCTTGGTGGGGCAGAAACCAGGGAATGAGCAGTTCTTC
>NA|TRBV5-1|NA|TRBJ2-2
CASSPFARAGDTGELFF
TGCGCCAGCAGCCCCTTTGCGCGGGCCGGGGACACCGGGGAGCTGTTTTTT
>NA|TRBV7-3|TRBD1|TRBJ1-5
CASSLIPGHRGSNQPQHF
TGTGCCAGCAGCTTAATACCCGGGCACAGGGGGAGCAATCAGCCCCAGCATTTT
>once|TRBV13|NA|TRBJ1-2
CASSQSNRVVYGYTF
TGTGCCAGCAGCCAATCCAACAGGGTCGTGTATGGCTACACCTTC
>NA|TRBV5-5|NA|TRBJ2-7
CASSLSAYEQYF
TGTGCCAGCAGCTTATCAGCCTACGAGCAGTACTTC
>once|TRBV2|TRBD1|TRBJ2-1
CASSTDRGANEQFF
TGTGCCAGCAGTACCGACAGGGGGGCCAATGAGCAGTTCTTC
>NA|TRBV19|TRBD1|TRBJ2-3
CASSQDRSSTDTQYF
TGTGCCAGTAGCCAGGACAGGTCTAGCACAGATACGCAGTATTTT
>NA|TRBV19|TRBD1|TRBJ2-1
CASSIVGTGNNEQFF
TGTGCCAGTAGTATAGTGGGGACAGGGAACAATGAGCAGTTCTTC
>NA|TRBV9|TRBD1|TRBJ1-5
CASSVGATGFPRQPQHF
TGTGCCAGCAGCGTAGGGGCGACAGGGTTTCCCCGGCAGCCCCAGCATTTT
>NA|TRBV9|TRBD1|TRBJ1-3
CASSVAGPGQGISSGNTIYF
TGTGCCAGCAGCGTAGCCGGCCCCGGACAGGGGATAAGCTCTGGAAACACCATATATTTT
>NA|TRBV7-2|NA|TRBJ1-4
CASSLTFPGLDEKLFF
TGTGCCAGCAGCTTAACGTTTCCAGGGTTAGATGAAAAACTGTTTTTT
>NA|TRBV10-3|TRBD1|TRBJ1-5
CAIRGQLNQLNQPQHF
TGTGCCATCAGGGGACAGCTTAACCAACTCAATCAGCCCCAGCATTTT
>NA|TRBV25-1|TRBD1|TRBJ2-7
CASSGPGQGKREQYF
TGTGCCAGCAGCGGACCGGGACAGGGGAAGCGCGAGCAGTACTTC